A selection of T cell receptor beta chains follows, all from one sample in a study of T cell responses to AZD1222 COVID-19 vaccine. Repertoires were generated with immunoSEQ multiplex PCR, while TCRdb's copy carries only in-frame clones and drops some. The table records 110,000 or so clones, approximately 87% of them present only once. Sequencing was performed on peripheral blood, taken on day 0 of AZD1222 vaccination. The receptors shown here come from an adult in good health. Each CDR3 is given with its conserved first and last residue. Each record gives: D gene, V gene, clone size, CDR3 length, J gene, CDR3 DNA, CDR3 protein. The D gene is left open where the match is weak. Rows may omit the clone size; those that give it use once, few, many or a size class.

d_gene: TRBD1; v_gene: TRBV30; abundance: .; len: 14; j_gene: TRBJ1-5; CDR3nt: TGTGCCTGGAGTTCGGGGACAGCCGGTCAGCCCCAGCATTTT; CDR3aa: CAWSSGTAGQPQHF
d_gene: .; v_gene: TRBV27; abundance: .; len: 13; j_gene: TRBJ1-5; CDR3nt: TGTGCCAGCAGTAGACGGCGGTTCGAGCCCCAGCATTTT; CDR3aa: CASSRRRFEPQHF
d_gene: TRBD1; v_gene: TRBV6-4; abundance: once; len: 13; j_gene: TRBJ1-2; CDR3nt: TGTGCCAGCAGTGAAGGGACAGGGTCTGGCTACACCTTC; CDR3aa: CASSEGTGSGYTF
d_gene: .; v_gene: TRBV19; abundance: .; len: 13; j_gene: TRBJ1-5; CDR3nt: TGTGCCAGTAGTCTTGCCCCGAATCAGCCCCAGCATTTT; CDR3aa: CASSLAPNQPQHF
d_gene: .; v_gene: TRBV10-2; abundance: .; len: 15; j_gene: TRBJ1-6; CDR3nt: TGCGCCAGCAGTGAGACTTTATCGGTTAATTCACCCCTCCACTTT; CDR3aa: CASSETLSVNSPLHF
d_gene: .; v_gene: TRBV2; abundance: .; len: 14; j_gene: TRBJ1-4; CDR3nt: TGTGCCAGCAGTGAGAGCAGGGGTGGTGAAAAACTGTTTTTT; CDR3aa: CASSESRGGEKLFF
d_gene: .; v_gene: TRBV7-9; abundance: few; len: 14; j_gene: TRBJ1-2; CDR3nt: TGTGCCAGCAGCGAGGTGGGGGCAAACTATGGCTACACCTTC; CDR3aa: CASSEVGANYGYTF
d_gene: .; v_gene: TRBV6-1; abundance: .; len: 16; j_gene: TRBJ2-7; CDR3nt: TGTGCCAGCAGTGACTTCAGGGTGGGGGATCGGTACGAGCAGTACTTC; CDR3aa: CASSDFRVGDRYEQYF
d_gene: TRBD2; v_gene: TRBV7-9; abundance: .; len: 18; j_gene: TRBJ2-2; CDR3nt: TGTGCCAGCAGCCCCGCGGGGAATAGCGGGGCTCCCCTCGGGGAGCTGTTTTTT; CDR3aa: CASSPAGNSGAPLGELFF
d_gene: .; v_gene: TRBV11-2; abundance: once; len: 16; j_gene: TRBJ2-1; CDR3nt: TGTGCCAGCAGGGATGGGACGGGCAGCTCCTACAATGAGCAGTTCTTC; CDR3aa: CASRDGTGSSYNEQFF
d_gene: .; v_gene: TRBV10-3; abundance: .; len: 15; j_gene: TRBJ1-3; CDR3nt: TGTGCCATCAGGAAACAGGGCATCTCTGGAAACACCATATATTTT; CDR3aa: CAIRKQGISGNTIYF
d_gene: TRBD2; v_gene: TRBV7-9; abundance: once; len: 14; j_gene: TRBJ2-1; CDR3nt: TGTGCCAGCAGTCGCGGGGGGACCTACAATGAGCAGTTCTTC; CDR3aa: CASSRGGTYNEQFF
d_gene: .; v_gene: TRBV10-3; abundance: .; len: 15; j_gene: TRBJ1-6; CDR3nt: TGTGCCATCAGGAAACAGGGAGTCGATAATTCACCCCTCCACTTT; CDR3aa: CAIRKQGVDNSPLHF
d_gene: .; v_gene: TRBV7-9; abundance: .; len: 14; j_gene: TRBJ2-1; CDR3nt: TGTGCCAGCAGCTTAGAATGGGTGAGGAATGAGCAGTTCTTC; CDR3aa: CASSLEWVRNEQFF
d_gene: .; v_gene: TRBV7-6; abundance: .; len: 11; j_gene: TRBJ1-5; CDR3nt: TGTGCCAGCGAATGGGATCAGCCCCAGCATTTT; CDR3aa: CASEWDQPQHF
d_gene: .; v_gene: TRBV2; abundance: .; len: 13; j_gene: TRBJ2-5; CDR3nt: TGTGCCAGCAGCGGCGACACCGGGGGTTTCCAGTACTTC; CDR3aa: CASSGDTGGFQYF
d_gene: TRBD1; v_gene: TRBV25-1; abundance: .; len: 14; j_gene: TRBJ1-2; CDR3nt: TGTGCCAGCAGTGGAGGACAGGGATACTATGGCTACACCTTC; CDR3aa: CASSGGQGYYGYTF
d_gene: TRBD2; v_gene: TRBV3-1/TRBV3-2; abundance: .; len: 16; j_gene: TRBJ2-1; CDR3nt: TGTGCCAGCAGTCAGAGCGGGAGGGCCGCCTACAATGAGCAGTTCTTC; CDR3aa: CASSQSGRAAYNEQFF
d_gene: .; v_gene: TRBV29-1; abundance: .; len: 13; j_gene: TRBJ2-7; CDR3nt: TGCAGCGTTGTACCACAGAGCTCCTACGAGCAGTACTTC; CDR3aa: CSVVPQSSYEQYF
d_gene: .; v_gene: TRBV6-5; abundance: .; len: 14; j_gene: TRBJ1-4; CDR3nt: TGTGCCAGCAGGACCGGGACATGGAGAGAAAAACTGTTTTTT; CDR3aa: CASRTGTWREKLFF
d_gene: .; v_gene: TRBV5-1; abundance: once; len: 15; j_gene: TRBJ2-3; CDR3nt: TGCGCCAGCAGCCCCGGCCGGATTAGCACAGATACGCAGTATTTT; CDR3aa: CASSPGRISTDTQYF
d_gene: .; v_gene: TRBV5-6; abundance: .; len: 15; j_gene: TRBJ2-2; CDR3nt: TGTGCCAGCAGCTTCAAGCAGCCGGGGACCGGGGAGCTGTTTTTT; CDR3aa: CASSFKQPGTGELFF
d_gene: TRBD1; v_gene: TRBV28; abundance: .; len: 16; j_gene: TRBJ1-5; CDR3nt: TGTGCCAGCAGTTTACTCCGGACAGGGGGAAATCAGCCCCAGCATTTT; CDR3aa: CASSLLRTGGNQPQHF
d_gene: .; v_gene: TRBV6-2/TRBV6-3; abundance: .; len: 12; j_gene: TRBJ2-3; CDR3nt: TGTGCCAGCAGCACTTCGATTTATACGCAGTATTTT; CDR3aa: CASSTSIYTQYF
d_gene: .; v_gene: TRBV11-2; abundance: .; len: 16; j_gene: TRBJ2-1; CDR3nt: TGTGCCAGCAGCTTGGTAAGAACTAGCTCCTACAATGAGCAGTTCTTC; CDR3aa: CASSLVRTSSYNEQFF
d_gene: TRBD1; v_gene: TRBV28; abundance: .; len: 14; j_gene: TRBJ1-5; CDR3nt: TGTGCCAGCAGAGGGACAGGGACCAATCAGCCCCAGCATTTT; CDR3aa: CASRGTGTNQPQHF
d_gene: .; v_gene: TRBV24-1; abundance: .; len: 12; j_gene: TRBJ1-2; CDR3nt: TGTGCCACCAGTCCGGGGGGCTATGGCTACACCTTC; CDR3aa: CATSPGGYGYTF
d_gene: .; v_gene: TRBV28; abundance: .; len: 12; j_gene: TRBJ2-1; CDR3nt: TGTGCCAGCAAAGGACCCTACAATGAGCAGTTCTTC; CDR3aa: CASKGPYNEQFF
d_gene: TRBD1; v_gene: TRBV18; abundance: .; len: 14; j_gene: TRBJ1-1; CDR3nt: TGTGCCAGCTCCCGGGGCAGGGGGCAAGGTGAAGCTTTCTTT; CDR3aa: CASSRGRGQGEAFF
d_gene: TRBD2; v_gene: TRBV16; abundance: once; len: 17; j_gene: TRBJ2-3; CDR3nt: TGTGCCAGCAGCCACTCCAGGACTAGCGGGGAGACAGATACGCAGTATTTT; CDR3aa: CASSHSRTSGETDTQYF
d_gene: TRBD2; v_gene: TRBV5-1; abundance: .; len: 14; j_gene: TRBJ2-5; CDR3nt: TGCGCCAGCAGGCTTAGCGGGAGGGAAGAGACCCAGTACTTC; CDR3aa: CASRLSGREETQYF
d_gene: TRBD1; v_gene: TRBV5-6; abundance: .; len: 14; j_gene: TRBJ1-2; CDR3nt: TGTGCCAGCAGCTATCGGACAGGGAACTATGGCTACACCTTC; CDR3aa: CASSYRTGNYGYTF
d_gene: .; v_gene: TRBV12-3/TRBV12-4; abundance: .; len: 13; j_gene: TRBJ2-5; CDR3nt: TGTGCCAGCAGTTTAGGGGGGCAAGAGACCCAGTACTTC; CDR3aa: CASSLGGQETQYF
d_gene: .; v_gene: TRBV7-2; abundance: once; len: 14; j_gene: TRBJ2-1; CDR3nt: TGTGCCAGCACCCCCGGAAGGGGTGAGGGTGAGCAGTTCTTC; CDR3aa: CASTPGRGEGEQFF
d_gene: TRBD2; v_gene: TRBV7-9; abundance: .; len: 18; j_gene: TRBJ2-7; CDR3nt: TGTGCCAGCAGCTTAGAGAGGACTAGAGGCTCCTCGATCTACGAGCAGTACTTC; CDR3aa: CASSLERTRGSSIYEQYF
d_gene: .; v_gene: TRBV11-2; abundance: .; len: 14; j_gene: TRBJ2-7; CDR3nt: TGTGCCAGCAGCTTGTGGGGCGCCTCCTACGAGCAGTACTTC; CDR3aa: CASSLWGASYEQYF
d_gene: .; v_gene: TRBV9; abundance: few; len: 12; j_gene: TRBJ2-1; CDR3nt: TGTGCCAGCAGCGGGGGATACAATGAGCAGTTCTTC; CDR3aa: CASSGGYNEQFF
d_gene: TRBD2; v_gene: TRBV6-1; abundance: .; len: 15; j_gene: TRBJ2-5; CDR3nt: TGTGCCAGCAGTGAAAACCTAGCGGGAGAAGAGACCCAGTACTTC; CDR3aa: CASSENLAGEETQYF
d_gene: .; v_gene: TRBV3-1/TRBV3-2; abundance: .; len: 12; j_gene: TRBJ2-2; CDR3nt: TGTGCCAGCGTAGCGAACACCGGGGAGCTGTTTTTT; CDR3aa: CASVANTGELFF
d_gene: TRBD1; v_gene: TRBV10-3; abundance: .; len: 15; j_gene: TRBJ1-6; CDR3nt: TGTGCCATCAGTGGACTCCGGACAGGGGATTCACCCCTCCACTTT; CDR3aa: CAISGLRTGDSPLHF
d_gene: TRBD2; v_gene: TRBV28; abundance: .; len: 15; j_gene: TRBJ2-7; CDR3nt: TGTGCCAGCACCTTTGGTCTGGGGAGGGGACGGGAGCAGTACTTC; CDR3aa: CASTFGLGRGREQYF
d_gene: .; v_gene: TRBV5-1; abundance: once; len: 13; j_gene: TRBJ2-5; CDR3nt: TGCGCCAGCAGCTCAGGGGCCCAAGAGACCCAGTACTTC; CDR3aa: CASSSGAQETQYF
d_gene: TRBD2; v_gene: TRBV9; abundance: .; len: 16; j_gene: TRBJ2-2; CDR3nt: TGTGCCAGCAGCGGGGGAGCGGGAGGAAACACCGGGGAGCTGTTTTTT; CDR3aa: CASSGGAGGNTGELFF
d_gene: .; v_gene: TRBV28; abundance: .; len: 15; j_gene: TRBJ2-7; CDR3nt: TGTGCCAGCAGTTTATCAACGGCGGCTCTATACGAGCAGTACTTC; CDR3aa: CASSLSTAALYEQYF
d_gene: TRBD2; v_gene: TRBV6-2/TRBV6-3; abundance: .; len: 15; j_gene: TRBJ2-7; CDR3nt: TGTGCCAGCAGCCGGGGGACTAGCGGGAACTACGAGCAGTACTTC; CDR3aa: CASSRGTSGNYEQYF
d_gene: TRBD1; v_gene: TRBV5-1; abundance: .; len: 15; j_gene: TRBJ1-5; CDR3nt: TGCGCCAGCAGCTTGGGAACAGGGGGCAATCAGCCCCAGCATTTT; CDR3aa: CASSLGTGGNQPQHF
d_gene: .; v_gene: TRBV6-5; abundance: few; len: 13; j_gene: TRBJ2-7; CDR3nt: TGTGCCAGCAGTTACTCCGGAGGATTAGAGCAGTACTTC; CDR3aa: CASSYSGGLEQYF
d_gene: .; v_gene: TRBV27; abundance: .; len: 17; j_gene: TRBJ2-7; CDR3nt: TGTGCCAGCAGTAAGAAGGGGGGACTCACGAGCTCCTACGAGCAGTACTTC; CDR3aa: CASSKKGGLTSSYEQYF
d_gene: TRBD1; v_gene: TRBV7-2; abundance: .; len: 16; j_gene: TRBJ1-6; CDR3nt: TGTGCCAGCAGCTCGTCGACAGGGGGTCATAATTCACCCCTCCACTTT; CDR3aa: CASSSSTGGHNSPLHF
d_gene: TRBD1; v_gene: TRBV11-2; abundance: .; len: 17; j_gene: TRBJ2-1; CDR3nt: TGTGCCAGCAGCCCCCGGACAGGGTTCGGTGTGGGTAATGAGCAGTTCTTC; CDR3aa: CASSPRTGFGVGNEQFF
d_gene: .; v_gene: TRBV6-6; abundance: once; len: 11; j_gene: TRBJ1-2; CDR3nt: TGTGCCAGCACTTTAGGGAATGGCTACACCTTC; CDR3aa: CASTLGNGYTF